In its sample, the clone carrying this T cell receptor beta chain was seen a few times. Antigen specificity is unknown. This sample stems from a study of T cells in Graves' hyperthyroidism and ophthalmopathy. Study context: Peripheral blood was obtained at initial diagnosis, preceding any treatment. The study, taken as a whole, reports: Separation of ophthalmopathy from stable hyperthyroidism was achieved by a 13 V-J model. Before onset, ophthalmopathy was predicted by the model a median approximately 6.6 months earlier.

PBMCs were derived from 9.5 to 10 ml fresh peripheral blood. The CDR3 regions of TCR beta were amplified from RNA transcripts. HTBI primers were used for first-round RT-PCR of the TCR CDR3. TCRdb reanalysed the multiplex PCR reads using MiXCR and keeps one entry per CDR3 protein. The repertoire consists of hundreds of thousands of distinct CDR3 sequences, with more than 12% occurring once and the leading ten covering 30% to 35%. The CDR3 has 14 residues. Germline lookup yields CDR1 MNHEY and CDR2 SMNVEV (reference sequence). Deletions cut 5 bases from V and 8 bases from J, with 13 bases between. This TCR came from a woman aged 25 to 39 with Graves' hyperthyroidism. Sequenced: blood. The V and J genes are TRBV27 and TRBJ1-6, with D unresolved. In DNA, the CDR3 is TGTGCCAGCAGTGGCGAGGAGGCGTATTCACCCCTCCACTTT. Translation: CASSGEEAYSPLHF.